This T cell receptor beta chain was sequenced for a study of blood T cell repertoires in COVID-19. Study-wide background: Spain, Italy and the United States supplied samples that represented acute and convalescent COVID-19. T cells, B-cell-depleted T cells, or PBMCs supplied cDNA or gDNA.

As originally analysed: The authors estimated nucleated cell counts from reference gene primer amplification. Profiled with immunoSEQ multiplex PCR; TCRdb holds only in-frame clones, not every one. D and trimming come from the DNA, and the V and J calls and clone size come from that table. The sample includes 250,000 to 300,000 clones, 70% to 90% of them seen just once. This CDR3 is 14 amino acids long. Germline loops: CDR1 LNHDA, CDR2 SQIVND (reference sequence). The V gene end was trimmed by 6 bases and the J gene end by 10 bases; junction bases not matched to a gene: 6. This clonotype was sampled from a woman in her sixties with acute or convalescent COVID-19. V and J are TRBV19 and TRBJ1-6; 10 bases map to TRBD1. Sequencing was done on a sample of peripheral blood. The CDR3 coding sequence is TGTGCCAGTAGGCCGGGACAGGGGTACTCACCCCTCCACTTT. Amino acids: CASRPGQGYSPLHF. The complete variable domain, with remaining parts taken from reference TRBV19 and TRBJ1-6, reads DGGITQSPKYLFRKEGQNVTLSCEQNLNHDAMYWYRQDPGQGLRLIYYSQIVNDFQKGDIAEGYSVSREKKESFPLTVTSAQKNPTAFYLCASRPGQGYSPLHFGNGTRLTVT.